This entry lists 15 T cell receptor beta chains sequenced from one sample in a study of identical twins. TCRdb independently ran MiXCR on the 5' RACE reads; one entry per CDR3 protein. This table holds roughly 1,500,000 distinct CDR3 sequences, under 35% found once. The sample taken for sequencing was cord blood. The receptor source for this set is a newborn girl in good health.

This clonotype was counted only a few times. The V and J genes are TRBV6-1 and TRBJ2-7; D is ambiguous. In germline, CDR1 is MNHNS, CDR2 SASEGT. The V end was cut by 3 bases, the J end by 3 bases, with 9 bases between. CDR3 length: 13 amino acids. In nucleotides, the CDR3 is TGTGCCAGCAGTGATAATTTCGGCTACGAGCAGTACTTC. Translation gives CASSDNFGYEQYF.

This clonotype was counted at least ten times. In nucleotides, the CDR3 is TGTGCCAGCACGACGGGCTATGGCTACACCTTC. Its translation: CASTTGYGYTF. The V call is TRBV2, the J call TRBJ1-2; D ambiguous. Germline V gene sequence: CDR1 SNHLY, CDR2 FYNNEI. The CDR3 totals 11 residues. V was cut by 7 bases and J by 4 bases, with 7 bases left in between.

The genes are TRBV2 and TRBJ2-5; 9 positions match TRBD1. Germline V lookup: CDR1 SNHLY, CDR2 FYNNEI. V trimming: 11 bases; J trimming: 5 bases; junction bases outside the gene matches: 6. The CDR3 runs to 12 residues. CDR3 nucleotide sequence: TGTGCCGGCATGGACAGGGGTGAGACCCAGTACTTC. Translating gives CAGMDRGETQYF. Filled out from reference TRBV2 and TRBJ2-5, the complete variable domain reads EPEVTQTPSHQVTQMGQEVILRCVPISNHLYFYWYRQILGQKVEFLVSFYNNEISEKSEIFDDQFSVERPDGSNFTLKIRSTKLEDSAMYFCAGMDRGETQYFGPGTRLLVL.

This clonotype has just a few counts. The CDR3 nucleotides read TGTGCCAGCAGTCCCCGGGACGGACCTAACTATGGCTACACCTTC. It is translated as CASSPRDGPNYGYTF. The chain recombines TRBV27 with TRBJ1-2, with D perhaps TRBD1 (5 bases). The CDR3 has 15 amino acids. Trimming removed 5 bases from V and 0 bases from J, with 13 bases in between. The germline gives CDR1 MNHEY, CDR2 SMNVEV (reference sequence).

This clonotype was seen more than once but under ten times. The chain couples TRBV4-2 to TRBJ1-2, with 11 positions matching TRBD1. The germline V gene encodes CDR1 LGHNA and CDR2 YNFKEQ. V was clipped by 1 base and J by 5 bases; unmatched bases: 3. This CDR3 contains 15 residues. This chain's CDR3 is CASSQGTGGEYGYTF. Here the CDR3 DNA reads TGTGCCAGCAGCCAAGGGACAGGGGGCGAGTATGGCTACACCTTC.

V is TRBV7-9 and J is TRBJ2-3; 13 bases agree with TRBD2. Looked up from germline, CDR1 is SEHNR and CDR2 is FQNEAQ (reference sequence). Trimming at V came to 3 bases and at J to 4 bases, leaving 13 bases not matched to a gene. This CDR3 comprises 19 residues. The CDR3 sequence: CASSFRAITSGGAADTQYF. CDR3 sequence (DNA): TGTGCCAGCAGCTTTAGGGCGATTACTAGCGGGGGGGCCGCAGATACGCAGTATTTT.

The V gene is TRBV3-1, the J gene TRBJ2-3; D remains unclear. Germline CDR1 and CDR2: LGHDT and YNNKEL (reference sequence). This CDR3 has 15 amino acids. Trimming took 5 bases from V and 1 from J, leaving 13 bases between them. CDR3 protein: CASSTSTQRTDTQYF. In DNA, the CDR3 is TGTGCCAGCAGCACCTCGACTCAGCGCACAGATACGCAGTATTTT.

The V and J genes are TRBV12-3 or TRBV12-4 and TRBJ2-6, with TRBD2 matching over 8 bases. The CDR3 runs to 17 residues. The V and J ends lost 1 base and 0 bases, in that order; junction bases with no gene match: 2. CDR3 bases: TGTGCCAGCAGTTTAGGCGGGGGGTTCTCTGGGGCCAACGTCCTGACTTTC. Amino acid sequence: CASSLGGGFSGANVLTF.

V is TRBV6-4 and J is TRBJ1-1, with 8 nucleotides matching TRBD1. V gave up 6 bases and J gave up 7 bases; unmatched junction bases: 7. This CDR3 contains 13 residues. CDR1 and CDR2 from the germline V gene are MRHNA and SNTAGT. The CDR3 loop reads CASSPQGTGEAFF. Written as DNA, the CDR3 is TGTGCCAGCAGCCCTCAGGGGACAGGTGAAGCTTTCTTT.

The V and J genes are TRBV27 and TRBJ1-4; 8 bases map to TRBD1. V was pared by 6 bases and J by 5 bases, with 8 bases of the junction left unmatched. From germline, CDR1 is MNHEY and CDR2 SMNVEV (reference sequence). The CDR3 runs to 15 residues. CDR3 DNA sequence: TGTGCCAGCAGCCTGGACAGGGTCCACAATGAAAAACTGTTTTTT. Translation: CASSLDRVHNEKLFF.

The rearrangement uses TRBV6-1 and TRBJ2-1; D uncertain. V shed 4 bases and J shed 1 base, with 8 bases lying between them. The CDR3 totals 14 residues. Germline V gene data show CDR1 as MNHNS and CDR2 as SASEGT. CDR3 in amino acids: CASSAGPSYNEQFF. CDR3 DNA sequence: TGTGCCAGCAGTGCGGGCCCTTCCTACAATGAGCAGTTCTTC.

The chain carries TRBV4-2 and TRBJ2-7, with TRBD2 matching 10 bases. Germline CDR1 LGHNA, CDR2 YNFKEQ. The V segment lost 2 bases and the J segment 7 bases; nucleotides outside the gene matches: 11. The CDR3 consists of 16 residues. In DNA form, the CDR3 reads TGTGCCAGCAGCCAACGAGCGGGGGGGCGGTACAATGAGCAGTACTTC. This gives the protein CASSQRAGGRYNEQYF.

The table lists this clonotype with a few counts. This sequence joins TRBV9 and TRBJ2-1, with D unresolved. The CDR3 length is 16 residues. V lost 0 bases to trimming and J lost 4 bases, with 14 bases between them. CDR1 is SGDLS, CDR2 YYNGEE, per germline. The CDR3 nucleotides are TGTGCCAGCAGCGTAGATCCTTTAACAGATTACAATGAGCAGTTCTTC. Its translation is CASSVDPLTDYNEQFF.

CDR3 sequence reads: CSAPLYRGWETQYF. The CDR3 nucleotides are TGCAGTGCCCCACTATACAGGGGATGGGAGACCCAGTACTTC. The chain joins TRBV20-1 to TRBJ2-5, with 7 bases fitting TRBD1. V gave up 6 bases and J gave up 5 bases; unmatched junction bases: 12. The CDR3 has 14 amino acids. CDR1 DFQATT and CDR2 SNEGSKA come from the germline V gene (reference sequence).

This clonotype showed up many times. The V gene is TRBV10-3, the J gene TRBJ1-2; D not certain. The CDR3 spans 13 residues. Trimming removed 4 bases from V and 4 bases from J, with 10 bases in between. Germline CDR1 ENHRY, CDR2 SYGVKD. CDR3 in DNA: TGTGCCATCAGTGCCCGTACCCTCTATGGCTACACCTTC. As protein: CAISARTLYGYTF.